This T cell receptor (beta chain) was retrieved from a study of shared clonotypes between healthy human individuals. Study conclusions and caveats: Unshared clonotypes carried lower generation probabilities than those common to all four donors.

Clones were sequenced by immunoSEQ multiplex PCR, and TCRdb holds only the in-frame ones, with some missing. The data show roughly 2,000,000 clones, about 95% seen once. Turning to this clone: Its antigen is still unknown.

Germline CDR1 and CDR2: GTSNPN and SVGIG (reference sequence). The CDR3 spans 17 residues. After removal of 0 bases from V and 2 bases from J, the junction contained 7 bases not matched to a gene. Only CD45RO-negative cells positively selected for CCR7 counted as naive CD8 cells, so terminally differentiated effector memory CD45RA+ cells were excluded. The study drew all its donors from Caucasian adults living in Nashville, Tennessee. The rearrangement joins TRBV30 to TRBJ2-3, with TRBD2 matching 11 bases. The sequencing input was naive CD8+ T cells sorted from blood. The receptor's source is a man younger than 35 in good health. CDR3: CAWSVSTSGGYTDTQYF. The CDR3 DNA reads TGTGCCTGGAGTGTAAGCACTAGCGGGGGATACACAGATACGCAGTATTTT.